This T cell receptor (beta chain) comes out of a study of T cells in localized non-small cell lung cancer. Whole-study results and caveats: Exceeding tumor, uninvolved adjacent lung had the highest T cell clonality.

As regards this clone: The target antigen is unknown.

CDR1 and CDR2 from the germline V gene are LGHNA and YSLEER. Trimming stripped 5 bases from V and 0 bases from J, with 3 bases between. CDR3 size: 12 residues. Generated by immunoSEQ multiplex PCR, the TCRdb table keeps only in-frame clones and is missing some. The sample lists over 70,000 clones, roughly nine tenths seen once, with roughly a fifth in the top ten. The V call is TRBV4-3, the J call TRBJ2-3; D call uncertain. The receptor's source is a male donor aged 60 or over with stage III squamous cell lung carcinoma. The sample in question was peripheral blood, obtained before any cancer treatment. This chain's CDR3 is CASSGSTDTQYF. The CDR3 region has the DNA TGCGCCAGCAGCGGAAGCACAGATACGCAGTATTTT.